This TCR beta chain was obtained from a study of cytomegalovirus exposure and HLA in healthy donors. Study results and caveats: A subsequent analysis found that TCR clusters from the first cohort also tended to co-occur in the 90 to 150 validation repertoires, with about 94% of cluster scores above 0. Overall, approximately 180 TCR beta chains were annotated as cytomegalovirus-associated.

Sequencing used immunoSEQ multiplex PCR; TCRdb keeps in-frame clones, though not all of them. Here the sample spans 190,000 or so clones, roughly four fifths being singletons. The CDR3 length is 14 residues. From germline, CDR1 is SGHAT and CDR2 FQNNGV. V lost 4 bases and J lost 5; bases outside the gene matches: 6. This clone was detected a few times. Its antigen is not identified. The J gene is TRBJ2-5, the V gene TRBV11-2; TRBD2 matches 8 bases. Sequences were obtained from PBMCs. The TCR originated in a woman between 18 and 29 years old in good health and CMV-seropositive. The DNA for the CDR3 is TGTGCCAGCAGCTCCGGGGGGGCCTGGGAGACCCAGTACTTC. Its translation is CASSSGGAWETQYF.